The 30 T cell receptor beta chains below were found in one sample sequenced in a study of CD8 T cells in Susac syndrome. Random hexamers served to reverse transcribe roughly 0.5 to 1 ug RNA. TCRdb analysed the immunoSEQ multiplex PCR reads with MiXCR anew, one entry per CDR3 protein. The data show approximately 120,000 distinct CDR3 sequences, 85% to 95% seen once. The sequenced material came from CD8+ T cells from PBMCs. All receptors derive from a human donor with multiple sclerosis.

The chain employs TRBV24-1 and TRBJ2-7; D gene uncertain. The V end lost 7 bases, the J end lost 5 bases, and 23 bases lay between the germline ends. Germline CDR1 is KGHDR and CDR2 is SFDVKD. This CDR3 has 16 residues. The CDR3 DNA is TGTGCCACCAGCCCTCGAAGACCCTGGGCAGCTAACGAGCAGTACGTC. This gives the protein CATSPRRPWAANEQYV.

J is TRBJ1-2 and V is TRBV28; D ambiguous. V lost 6 bases and J 4 bases, leaving 15 bases between the germline ends. The CDR3 is made up of 14 amino acids. The germline V gene encodes CDR1 MDHEN and CDR2 SYDVKM. CDR3 protein: CASSEIILSYGYTF. The CDR3 bases are TGTGCCAGCAGCGAAATAATCCTGAGCTATGGCTACACCTTC.

J is TRBJ2-1 and V is TRBV5-1, with D possibly TRBD2 on 6 matching bases. Trimming took off 7 bases at V and 7 bases at J, with 18 bases between the two ends. The CDR3 runs 14 residues. Germline lookup yields CDR1 SGHRS and CDR2 YFSETQ. CDR3 sequence reads: CASRAAGTGNEQFF. CDR3 nucleotides: TGCGCCAGCCGGGCCGCGGGGACCGGGAATGAGCAGTTCTTC.

The chain carries TRBV5-1 and TRBJ2-2; D remains unclear. The CDR3 sequence is 12 residues long. The germline V and J ends were trimmed by 4 bases and 2 bases, with 3 bases remaining between them. CDR1 SGHRS and CDR2 YFSETQ come from the germline V gene. The CDR3 loop is CASSLNTGELFF. The CDR3 region has the DNA TGCGCCAGCAGCCTAAACACCGGGGAGCTGTTTTTT.

This rearrangement joins TRBV20-1 to TRBJ2-3, with TRBD2 matching 7 bases. V shed 3 bases, J shed 3 bases, and the junction held 9 bases outside the gene matches. CDR1 is DFQATT and CDR2 is SNEGSKA in the germline V gene (reference sequence). The CDR3 is made up of 15 amino acids. Here the CDR3 reads CSARGLAADTDTQYF. The CDR3 DNA follows: TGCAGTGCTAGGGGGCTAGCGGCGGATACAGATACGCAGTATTTT.

The V and J genes are TRBV3-1 and TRBJ2-3; D ambiguous. The CDR3 loop spans 14 amino acids. Germline lookup yields CDR1 LGHDT and CDR2 YNNKEL (reference sequence). Trimming pared 1 base from V and 4 bases from J, leaving 9 bases between. The CDR3 DNA sequence: TGTGCCAGCAGCCAAGGTTCCAGATCAGATACGCAGTATTTT. It codes for CASSQGSRSDTQYF.

The chain couples TRBV30 to TRBJ1-2; possible D gene TRBD1, 5 bases. Trimming cost V 0 bases and J 4 bases, with 12 bases left between them. The CDR3 is made up of 14 amino acids. Per the germline V gene, CDR1 is GTSNPN and CDR2 is SVGIG (reference sequence). The CDR3, as DNA: TGTGCCTGGAGTGTGGGGCTTGGTCCCTATGGCTACACCTTC. Residues: CAWSVGLGPYGYTF.

This chain joins TRBV2 and TRBJ1-5; D is unclear. The CDR3 has 15 residues. Trimming pared 7 bases from V and 0 bases from J, leaving 13 bases between. The V gene's germline CDR1 is SNHLY and CDR2 FYNNEI. CDR3 sequence reads: CASTDPGSSNQPQHF. For the CDR3, the DNA is TGTGCCAGCACTGACCCCGGCAGTAGCAATCAGCCCCAGCATTTT.

The chain is built from TRBV5-4 and TRBJ2-5; the match to TRBD1 covers 8 bases. The CDR3 has 16 residues. The V gene end was trimmed by 3 bases and the J gene end by 5 bases; junction bases not matched to a gene: 12. Germline V gene data show CDR1 as SGHNT and CDR2 as YYREEE (reference sequence). CDR3 in amino acids: CASSSGGTGPVETQYF. The CDR3, as DNA: TGTGCCAGCAGCTCAGGGGGGACAGGACCGGTTGAGACCCAGTACTTC.

The rearrangement joins TRBV7-9 to TRBJ1-3, with D unresolved. Per germline, CDR1 SEHNR and CDR2 FQNEAQ (reference sequence). V was pared by 2 bases and J by 0 bases, with 8 bases between. This CDR3 comprises 15 residues. The CDR3 nucleotides read TGTGCCAGCAGCTTATATATACCCTCTGGAAACACCATATATTTT. Its protein is CASSLYIPSGNTIYF.

The chain joins TRBV28 to TRBJ2-7; 7 bases agree with TRBD1. Per the germline V gene, CDR1 is MDHEN and CDR2 is SYDVKM. The CDR3 totals 14 residues. Trimming cost V 3 bases and J 12 bases; bases outside gene matches: 14. Here the CDR3 DNA reads TGTGCCAGCAGTTTCAGACAGGGTGGGATCCCTGGGTACTTC. Its translation is CASSFRQGGIPGYF. Based on the CDR3 plus reference TRBV28 and TRBJ2-7, the full variable domain is DVKVTQSSRYLVKRTGEKVFLECVQDMDHENMFWYRQDPGLGLRLIYFSYDVKMKEKGDIPEGYSVSREKKERFSLILESASTNQTSMYLCASSFRQGGIPGYFGPGTRLTVT.

This clonotype was detected once. The J gene is TRBJ2-2, the V gene TRBV20-1; the match to TRBD2 covers 7 bases. Germline V gene lookup returns CDR1 DFQATT and CDR2 SNEGSKA (reference sequence). The CDR3 length is 14 residues. Trimming cost V 4 bases and J 1 base; bases outside gene matches: 3. The DNA of the CDR3 is TGCAGTGCTACGCTAGCGGAGAACACCGGGGAGCTGTTTTTT. It encodes CSATLAENTGELFF.

The V gene is TRBV2, the J gene TRBJ1-3; D ambiguous. The CDR3 has 14 residues. Germline loops: CDR1 SNHLY, CDR2 FYNNEI. Trimming removed 4 bases from V and 3 bases from J, with 10 bases in between. The CDR3 is CASSGGGDGNTIYF. DNA of the CDR3: TGTGCCAGCAGTGGTGGTGGGGATGGAAACACCATATATTTT.

This rearrangement joins TRBV7-9 to TRBJ2-5, with 9 bases lining up with TRBD2. J was trimmed by 2 bases and V by 5 bases; bases with no gene match: 12. The CDR3 length is 17 residues. CDR1 SEHNR and CDR2 FQNEAQ come from the germline V gene (reference sequence). CDR3: CASSRHNSGGRQETQYF. In DNA form, the CDR3 reads TGTGCCAGCAGCAGACACAATAGCGGGGGCAGGCAAGAGACCCAGTACTTC.

V usage is TRBV6-1 and J usage is TRBJ1-2; weak D call: TRBD1 (6 bases). The V and J ends lost 0 bases and 6 bases respectively, with 14 bases between them. The CDR3 is made up of 15 amino acids. The V gene's germline CDR1 is MNHNS and CDR2 SASEGT. CDR3: CASSEATGARDGYTF. As DNA, the CDR3 is TGTGCCAGCAGTGAAGCTACGGGGGCGAGGGATGGCTACACCTTC.

The V and J genes are TRBV20-1 and TRBJ2-7, with D possibly matching TRBD1 (5 bases). Germline CDR1 is DFQATT and CDR2 is SNEGSKA (reference sequence). Trimming took 5 bases from V and 2 from J, leaving 13 bases between them. The CDR3 spans 13 residues. The CDR3 sequence: CSAADTRAYEQYF. The CDR3 nucleotides read TGCAGTGCTGCGGACACCCGGGCCTACGAGCAGTACTTC.

This clonotype was seen a single time. V and J are TRBV2 and TRBJ2-1; 10 nucleotides align to TRBD2. V shed 7 bases and J 5 bases; nucleotides not matched to a gene: 8. The germline gives CDR1 SNHLY, CDR2 FYNNEI. The CDR3 length is 15 residues. This CDR3 is CASTLTSGKNNEQFF. As DNA, the CDR3 is TGTGCCAGCACCCTCACTAGCGGGAAAAACAATGAGCAGTTCTTC.

The chain recombines TRBV9 with TRBJ1-2; D is unresolved. CDR3 length: 14 residues. The germline V and J ends were trimmed by 0 bases and 8 bases, with 14 bases remaining between them. Germline V gene sequence: CDR1 SGDLS, CDR2 YYNGEE. In nucleotides, the CDR3 is TGTGCCAGCAGCGTAGGGGCGGACTCGGGAGGCTACACCTTC. Protein: CASSVGADSGGYTF.

This sequence joins TRBV20-1 and TRBJ1-5; D remains unclear. The CDR3 is 11 residues long. Germline CDR1 and CDR2: DFQATT and SNEGSKA (reference sequence). The germline V and J ends were trimmed by 0 bases and 13 bases, with 10 bases remaining between them. This CDR3 is CSARDVSDQHF. CDR3 DNA: TGCAGTGCTAGAGATGTATCCGATCAGCATTTT.

The chain is built from TRBV12-3 or TRBV12-4 and TRBJ1-5, with D possibly matching TRBD1 (6 bases). The CDR3 runs 13 residues. Trimming removed 6 bases at V and 8 bases at J, with 14 bases between. The CDR3 DNA reads TGTGCCAGCAGAGAACAGGGAAGCGAGCCCCAGCATTTT. As protein: CASREQGSEPQHF.

This chain connects TRBV20-1 to TRBJ2-7; no reliable D call. V dropped 6 bases and J dropped 6 bases, with 12 bases sitting between them. The CDR3 sequence is 11 residues long. The V gene's germline CDR1 is DFQATT and CDR2 SNEGSKA (reference sequence). The CDR3 DNA follows: TGCAGTGCGAGAAATAAGTCCGAGCAGTACGTC. Protein sequence: CSARNKSEQYV.

This clonotype was found a few times. This chain connects TRBV7-2 to TRBJ2-7; 13 positions match TRBD2. The V gene's germline CDR1 is SGHTA and CDR2 FQGNSA. The V and J ends lost 5 bases and 7 bases, in that order; junction bases with no gene match: 8. The CDR3 is 15 residues long. The CDR3 DNA reads as TGTGCCAGCAGCCACGGACTAGCGGGAGCGGGGGAGCAGTACGTC. Residues: CASSHGLAGAGEQYV.

This chain connects TRBV5-6 to TRBJ2-7; 13 bases are a match to TRBD2. Per the germline V gene, CDR1 is SGHDT and CDR2 is YYEEEE. The CDR3 runs to 15 residues. The V segment lost 0 bases and the J segment 7 bases; nucleotides outside the gene matches: 4. The chain's CDR3 is CASSLGLAGGHEQYF. The CDR3 region has the DNA TGTGCCAGCAGCTTGGGACTAGCGGGGGGTCATGAGCAGTACTTC.

The chain employs TRBV13 and TRBJ1-3, with 9 nucleotides matching TRBD1. This CDR3 spans 16 amino acids. The V and J ends lost 5 bases and 4 bases, in that order; junction bases with no gene match: 9. Per the germline V gene, CDR1 is PRHDT and CDR2 is FYEKMQ (reference sequence). CDR3 nucleotides: TGTGCCAGCAGCGCCGGGGGACAGGGTGTAGGAAACACCATATATTTT. It codes for CASSAGGQGVGNTIYF.

The rearrangement joins TRBV9 to TRBJ1-6; D is ambiguous. V was clipped by 3 bases and J by 7 bases, with 5 bases between them. The CDR3 is 12 residues long. Germline CDR1 SGDLS, CDR2 YYNGEE. CDR3: CASSGANSPLHF. The CDR3 nucleotides are TGTGCCAGCAGCGGGGCAAATTCACCCCTCCACTTT.

The chain has TRBV12-3 or TRBV12-4 and TRBJ2-5; D possibly corresponds to TRBD1 (6 bases). The CDR3 is made up of 14 amino acids. V was shortened by 7 bases and J by 4 bases, with 16 bases between the two germline ends. CDR3 sequence (DNA): TGTGCCAGCACCCTAAGTACAGGGACAGAGACCCAGTACTTC. Translation gives CASTLSTGTETQYF.

V is TRBV19 and J is TRBJ2-1; TRBD2 matches at 7 bases. Germline loops: CDR1 LNHDA, CDR2 SQIVND (reference sequence). Trimming removed 3 bases from V and 7 bases from J; junction bases left unmatched: 9. The CDR3 consists of 15 residues. This CDR3 reads CASSIGGGPRNEQFF. DNA of the CDR3: TGTGCCAGTAGTATTGGGGGAGGGCCAAGGAATGAGCAGTTCTTC.

The chain employs TRBV2 and TRBJ1-5, with no clear D. CDR3 length: 15 amino acids. V was shortened by 5 bases and J by 5 bases, with 16 bases between the two germline ends. CDR1 is SNHLY, CDR2 FYNNEI, per germline. The CDR3 coding sequence is TGTGCCAGCAGTCCACGGCTAGGGCGATATCAGCCCCAGCATTTT. Encoded protein: CASSPRLGRYQPQHF.

The chain employs TRBV5-6 and TRBJ2-7, with TRBD1 as a possible D gene (6 bases). CDR1 is SGHDT, CDR2 YYEEEE, per germline. V was clipped by 3 bases and J by 3 bases, with 10 bases between them. This CDR3 contains 13 residues. The CDR3 DNA follows: TGTGCCAGCAGCTCCCCGGACAGCTACGAGCAGTACGTC. This sequence encodes CASSSPDSYEQYV.

The chain uses TRBV6-5 and TRBJ2-6; no clear D. The V gene's germline CDR1 is MNHEY and CDR2 SVGAGI. The length of the CDR3 is 15 residues. Trimming removed 2 bases from V and 0 bases from J, with 5 bases in between. CDR3 sequence reads: CASSYQSSGANVLTF. CDR3 bases: TGTGCCAGCAGTTACCAGAGCTCTGGGGCCAACGTCCTGACTTTC.